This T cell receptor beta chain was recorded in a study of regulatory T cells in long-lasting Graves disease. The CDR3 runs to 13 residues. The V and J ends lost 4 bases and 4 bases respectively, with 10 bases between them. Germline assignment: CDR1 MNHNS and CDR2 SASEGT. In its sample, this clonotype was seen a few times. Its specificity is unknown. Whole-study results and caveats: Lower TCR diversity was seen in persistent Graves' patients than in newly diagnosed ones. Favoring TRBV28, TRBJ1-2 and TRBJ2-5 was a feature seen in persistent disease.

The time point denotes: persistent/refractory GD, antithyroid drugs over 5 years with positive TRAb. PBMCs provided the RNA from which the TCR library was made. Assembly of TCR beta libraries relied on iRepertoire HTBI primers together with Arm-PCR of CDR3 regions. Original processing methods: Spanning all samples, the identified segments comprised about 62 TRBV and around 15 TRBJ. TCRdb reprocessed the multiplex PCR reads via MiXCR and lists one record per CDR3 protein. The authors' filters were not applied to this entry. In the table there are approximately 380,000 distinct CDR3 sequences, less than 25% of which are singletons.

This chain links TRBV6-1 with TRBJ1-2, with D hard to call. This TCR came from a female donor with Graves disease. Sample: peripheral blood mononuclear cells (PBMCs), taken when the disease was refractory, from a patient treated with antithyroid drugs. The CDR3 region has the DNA TGTGCCAGCAGTGGGGCCGTGGGCTATGGCTACACCTTC. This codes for CASSGAVGYGYTF.